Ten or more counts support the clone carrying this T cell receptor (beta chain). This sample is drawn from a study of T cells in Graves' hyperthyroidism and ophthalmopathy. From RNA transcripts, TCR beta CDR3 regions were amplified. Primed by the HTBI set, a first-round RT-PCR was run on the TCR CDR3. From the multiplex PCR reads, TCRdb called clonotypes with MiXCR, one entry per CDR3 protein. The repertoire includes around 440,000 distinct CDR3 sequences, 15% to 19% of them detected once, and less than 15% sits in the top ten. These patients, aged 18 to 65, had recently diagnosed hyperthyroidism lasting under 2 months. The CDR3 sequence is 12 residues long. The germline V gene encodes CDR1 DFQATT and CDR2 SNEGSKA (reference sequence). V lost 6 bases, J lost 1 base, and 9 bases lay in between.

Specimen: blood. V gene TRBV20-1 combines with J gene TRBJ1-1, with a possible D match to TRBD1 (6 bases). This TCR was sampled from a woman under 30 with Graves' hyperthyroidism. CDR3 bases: TGCAGTGCCGCCAGGGGGAACACTGAAGCTTTCTTT. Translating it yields CSAARGNTEAFF.